What follows is one T cell receptor beta chain and its context. This CDR3 contains 14 residues. Germline CDR1 is SNHLY and CDR2 is FYNNEI. Trimming cost V 1 base and J 4 bases, with 10 bases left between them. A second PCR of 7 to 11 cycles used a sample-barcoded 5' primer and a J-beta primer mix. Each CDR3 protein gets one entry after TCRdb re-called the 5' RACE reads with MiXCR. Of more than 1 million distinct CDR3 sequences in the sample, 40% to 45% were seen once. The data belong to a study of blood T cells in healthy people across ages. The sequence came from a woman in her sixties in good health. The sample comprised blood. The rearrangement joins TRBV2 to TRBJ1-1; TRBD1 is a possible D gene (5 bases). CDR3 sequence (DNA): TGTGCCAGCAGTGAAGGGGACGGGTTCACTGAAGCTTTCTTT. It yields the protein CASSEGDGFTEAFF.